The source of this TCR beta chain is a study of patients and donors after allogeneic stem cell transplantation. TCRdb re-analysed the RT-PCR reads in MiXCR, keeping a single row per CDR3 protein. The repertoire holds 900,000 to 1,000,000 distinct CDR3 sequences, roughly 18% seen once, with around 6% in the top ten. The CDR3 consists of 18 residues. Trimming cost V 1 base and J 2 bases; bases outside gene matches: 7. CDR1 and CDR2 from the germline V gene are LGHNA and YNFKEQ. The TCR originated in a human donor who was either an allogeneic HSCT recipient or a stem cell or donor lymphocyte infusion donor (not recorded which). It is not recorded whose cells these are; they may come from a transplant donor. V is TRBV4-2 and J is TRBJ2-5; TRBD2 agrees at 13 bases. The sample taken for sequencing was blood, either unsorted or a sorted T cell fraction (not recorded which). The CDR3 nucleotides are TGTGCCAGCAGCCAAGTCGCCCCGGGACTAGCGGGGCAAGAGACCCAGTACTTC. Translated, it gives CASSQVAPGLAGQETQYF.